This paragraph reports one TCR beta chain. The sample is drawn from a study of control samples from healthy donors and cancer patients. V shed 5 bases, J shed 6 bases, and the junction held 8 bases outside the gene matches. Germline CDR1 reads SGHNT; CDR2 reads YYREEE (reference sequence). The CDR3 totals 15 residues. The table came from immunoSEQ multiplex PCR; TCRdb's copy has only in-frame clones and leaves some out. The table shows tens of thousands of clones, with 80% to 95% occurring only once. This TCR was sampled from a man aged 35 to 55 with colorectal cancer. The sequenced sample was PBMCs. The chain employs TRBV5-4 and TRBJ2-1, with 10 bases matching TRBD2. The CDR3 DNA follows: TGTGCCAGCAGTTCCACTAGCGGGGACGCCAATGAGCAGTTCTTC. Its protein product is CASSSTSGDANEQFF.